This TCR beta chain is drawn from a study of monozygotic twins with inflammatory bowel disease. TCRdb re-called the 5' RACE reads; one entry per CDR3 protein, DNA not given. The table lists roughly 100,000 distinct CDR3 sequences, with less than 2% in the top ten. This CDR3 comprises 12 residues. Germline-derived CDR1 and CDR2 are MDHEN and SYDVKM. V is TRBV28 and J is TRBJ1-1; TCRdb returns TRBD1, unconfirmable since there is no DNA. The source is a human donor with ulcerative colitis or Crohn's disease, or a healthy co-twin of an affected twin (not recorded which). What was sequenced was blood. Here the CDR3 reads CASSSGTPKAFF.